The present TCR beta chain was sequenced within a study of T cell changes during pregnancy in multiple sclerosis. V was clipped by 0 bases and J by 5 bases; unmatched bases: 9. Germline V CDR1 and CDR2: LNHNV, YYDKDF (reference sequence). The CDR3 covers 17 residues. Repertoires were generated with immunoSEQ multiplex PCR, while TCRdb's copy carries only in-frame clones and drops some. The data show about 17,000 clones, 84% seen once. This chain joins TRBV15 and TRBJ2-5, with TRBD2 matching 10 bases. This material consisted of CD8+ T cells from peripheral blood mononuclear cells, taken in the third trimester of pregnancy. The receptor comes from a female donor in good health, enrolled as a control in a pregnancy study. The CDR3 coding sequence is TGTGCCACCAGCAGAGATTGGGGGACTAGCGAAGCGGAGACCCAGTACTTC. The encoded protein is CATSRDWGTSEAETQYF.